This T cell receptor (beta chain) was captured in a study of T cell repertoires in cytomegalovirus infection. Across the whole study: Based on public TCR beta signatures, there were indications of CMV infection and of a matching HLA type. Whole-study results and caveats: Cumulative frequency (of public TCR beta family members) identified carriers of CMV plus the relevant HLA. In two of eight donors, the top clonotype was HLA-C-restricted CMV-specific.

TCRdb recomputed calls from the reads with MiXCR, one row per CDR3 protein. The sample carries around 440,000 distinct CDR3 sequences, 11% recorded once. As concerns this clonotype: As yet, its antigen is unknown.

Sequenced: PBMCs. The TCR comes from a human donor in good health (CMV status not recorded). Some clones in this sample may be carry-over from other donors' samples.

The CDR3 is CSARGRGLNTGELFF. CDR3 bases: TGCAGTGCTAGAGGGCGGGGACTGAACACCGGGGAGCTGTTTTTT. V gene TRBV20-1 combines with J gene TRBJ2-2; a weak D match, TRBD2 (6 bases). Trimming stripped 1 base from V and 1 base from J, with 10 bases between. Germline V lookup: CDR1 DFQATT, CDR2 SNEGSKA (reference sequence). The CDR3 length is 15 residues.